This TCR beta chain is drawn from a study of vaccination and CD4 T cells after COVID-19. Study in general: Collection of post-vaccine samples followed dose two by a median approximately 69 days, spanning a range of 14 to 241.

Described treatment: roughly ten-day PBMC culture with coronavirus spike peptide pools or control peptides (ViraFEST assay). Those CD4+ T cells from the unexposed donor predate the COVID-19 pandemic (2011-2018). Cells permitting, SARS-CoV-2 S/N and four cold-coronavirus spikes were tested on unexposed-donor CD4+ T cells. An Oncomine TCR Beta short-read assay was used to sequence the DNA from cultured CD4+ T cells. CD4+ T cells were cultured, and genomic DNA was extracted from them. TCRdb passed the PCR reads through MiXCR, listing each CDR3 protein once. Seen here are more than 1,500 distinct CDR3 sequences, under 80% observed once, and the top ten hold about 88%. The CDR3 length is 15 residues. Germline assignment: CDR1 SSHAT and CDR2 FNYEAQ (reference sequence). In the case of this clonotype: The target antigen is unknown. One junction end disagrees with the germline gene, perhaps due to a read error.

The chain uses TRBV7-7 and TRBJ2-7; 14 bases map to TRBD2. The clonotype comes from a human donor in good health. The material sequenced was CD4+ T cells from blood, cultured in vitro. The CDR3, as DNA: TGTGCTAGCAGCTTAGGGACTAGCGGGGGCTACGAGCAGTACTTC. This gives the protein CASSLGTSGGYEQYF.